The 7 T cell receptor beta chains reported below all come from one sample, sequenced in a study of cytomegalovirus exposure and HLA in healthy donors. Primers for the PCR totalled 60 Vbeta and 13 Jbeta. Using immunoSEQ multiplex PCR, the repertoire was profiled, and TCRdb retains in-frame clones only, with some absent. The data contain hundreds of thousands of clones, 70% to 90% of them seen just once; the ten biggest clones take up around 2.1%. The specimen sequenced was PBMCs. All receptors derive from a woman aged 18-29 years in good health and CMV-seronegative.

V and J are TRBV2 and TRBJ2-5; TRBD2 matches 11 bases. Per the germline V gene, CDR1 is SNHLY and CDR2 is FYNNEI. The CDR3 length is 16 residues. The J segment lost 2 bases and the V segment lost 4 bases, leaving 6 bases of the junction unmatched. The CDR3 DNA reads as TGTGCCAGCAGTGTTTCACTAGCGGGGGATCAAGAGACCCAGTACTTC. Translation gives CASSVSLAGDQETQYF.

V and J are TRBV6-5 and TRBJ1-1; a possible D gene is TRBD1 (6 bases). V was pared by 8 bases and J by 5 bases, with 15 bases between. The CDR3 is 13 amino acids. The germline CDR1 and CDR2 sequences are MNHEY and SVGAGI. The CDR3 loop is CASLQGQGTEAFF. CDR3 DNA: TGTGCCAGCCTACAGGGCCAAGGGACTGAAGCTTTCTTT.

The chain uses TRBV10-2 and TRBJ2-1, with TRBD1 identical over 11 bases. V lost 7 bases to trimming and J lost 3 bases; unmatched junction nucleotides: 2. CDR3 length: 14 residues. CDR1 is WSHSY, CDR2 SAAADI, per germline. CDR3 bases: TGCGCCAGCACTGGGACAGGGGGCTACAATGAGCAGTTCTTC. Amino acid sequence: CASTGTGGYNEQFF.

The chain couples TRBV11-2 to TRBJ1-2; D not certain. V lost 2 bases and J 8 bases, leaving 12 bases between the germline ends. This CDR3 has 13 amino acids. Germline CDR1 SGHAT, CDR2 FQNNGV. The CDR3 region is CASSLTRAGGYTF. CDR3 sequence (DNA): TGTGCCAGCAGCTTAACGCGTGCGGGAGGCTACACCTTC.

On this clone itself: This specimen includes other DNA sequences encoding the same CDR3. V and J are TRBV19 and TRBJ2-7, with D perhaps TRBD1 (5 bases). The CDR3 runs 13 residues. Germline lookup yields CDR1 LNHDA and CDR2 SQIVND (reference sequence). Trimming removed 3 bases at V and 1 base at J, with 7 bases between. The CDR3 sequence is CASSIQGSYEQYF. DNA of the CDR3: TGTGCCAGTAGTATCCAGGGTTCCTACGAGCAGTACTTC.

V is TRBV6-1 and J is TRBJ1-6; D call uncertain. This CDR3 has 17 amino acids. Trimming took off 1 base at V and 2 bases at J, with 12 bases between the two ends. Germline V lookup: CDR1 MNHNS, CDR2 SASEGT. CDR3 loop: CASSEVGGNTYNSPLHF. The CDR3 DNA follows: TGTGCCAGCAGTGAAGTGGGAGGGAATACCTATAATTCACCCCTCCACTTT.

For this clone: This sample also contains other DNA sequences that code for the same CDR3. The CDR3 here is CASSLSRVNTEAFF. CDR3 coding DNA: TGTGCCAGCAGTTTATCGCGGGTGAACACTGAAGCTTTCTTT. The V call is TRBV27, the J call TRBJ1-1, with D hard to call. Trimming pared 0 bases from V and 0 bases from J, leaving 5 bases between. Germline V lookup: CDR1 MNHEY, CDR2 SMNVEV (reference sequence). This CDR3 contains 14 residues.